Included here is one TCR beta chain sequence, with context. This entry is derived from a study of CD8+ T cells in alopecia areata. CDR3 length: 12 residues. Per the germline V gene, CDR1 is SGDLS and CDR2 is YYNGEE. Trimming took off 0 bases at V and 7 bases at J, with 6 bases between the two ends. cDNA reverse transcribed from extracted RNA served as the sequencing template. Libraries were prepared by immunoSEQ multiplex PCR; TCRdb keeps only in-frame clonotypes and omits some of them. The table lists hundreds of thousands of clones, about two thirds of them singletons. The chain uses TRBV9 and TRBJ2-3; D is ambiguous. This sequence originates from a human donor with alopecia areata. The sequences come from CD4+ T cells sorted from blood, collected at week 0. CDR3 nucleotide sequence: TGTGCCAGCAGCGTAGGAAGGAATACGCAGTATTTT. This gives the protein CASSVGRNTQYF.